The rows below give T cell receptor beta chains drawn from one sample of a study of T cell responses to AZD1222 COVID-19 vaccine. The protocol was immunoSEQ multiplex PCR, while the TCRdb copy is restricted to in-frame clones and leaves out a portion. The data hold about 190,000 clones, with just over 90% observed a single time. The sequences come from peripheral blood, collected on day 0 of AZD1222 vaccination. The receptor set was obtained from an adult in good health. Both conserved end residues are part of each CDR3. A D gene is named only where the DNA matches it firmly. Clone size is stated in some rows and not others, as once, few, many or a class when expanded.

j_call clone_size d_call v_call cdr3_aa cdr3_nt
TRBJ2-5 . TRBD2 TRBV19 CASSILSGRPLFVTQYF TGTGCCAGTAGTATACTTAGCGGGAGGCCCCTTTTCGTGACCCAGTACTTC
TRBJ2-7 . TRBD1 TRBV5-4 CASSPGQGPYEQYF TGTGCCAGCAGCCCGGGACAGGGACCCTACGAGCAGTACTTC
TRBJ1-1 . . TRBV28 CASTPGNTEAFF TGTGCCAGCACCCCGGGGAACACTGAAGCTTTCTTT
TRBJ1-2 . . TRBV4-3 CATSPGQYYGYTF TGCGCCACCAGTCCTGGGCAGTACTATGGCTACACCTTC
TRBJ1-5 . TRBD1 TRBV19 CASSIVPDRGLGQPQHF TGTGCCAGTAGTATAGTCCCGGACAGGGGGCTCGGTCAGCCCCAGCATTTT
TRBJ2-1 . TRBD1 TRBV19 CATRDRGYNEQFF TGTGCCACCCGGGACAGGGGCTACAATGAGCAGTTCTTC
TRBJ2-4 . . TRBV2 CASSPEVSAKNIQYF TGTGCCAGCAGCCCCGAAGTGTCAGCAAAAAACATTCAGTACTTC
TRBJ2-7 few TRBD2 TRBV2 CASSLTLAGGAYEQYF TGTGCCAGCAGTTTAACCCTAGCGGGAGGGGCCTACGAGCAGTACTTC
TRBJ1-2 once . TRBV28 CASSPPGRAGLGYTF TGTGCCAGCAGTCCGCCTGGTCGGGCAGGGCTTGGCTACACCTTC
TRBJ2-1 . TRBD1 TRBV4-2 CASSPGQGSSYNEQFF TGTGCCAGCAGCCCCGGACAGGGGAGCTCCTACAATGAGCAGTTCTTC
TRBJ2-7 . . TRBV15 CATSRTGNSYEQYF TGTGCCACCAGCAGAACAGGGAACTCCTACGAGCAGTACTTC
TRBJ2-1 . . TRBV7-3 CASSLRPDEQFF TGTGCCAGCAGCTTACGACCCGATGAGCAGTTCTTC
TRBJ2-1 . TRBD2 TRBV12-5 CASGLVLTKRGTNEQFF TGTGCTAGTGGTTTGGTACTGACTAAGCGGGGAACCAATGAGCAGTTCTTC
TRBJ2-1 . . TRBV7-2 CASSSWEDNEQFF TGTGCCAGCAGCTCGTGGGAGGACAATGAGCAGTTCTTC
TRBJ1-1 . TRBD1 TRBV6-1 CASSEGRGQVNTEAFF TGTGCCAGCAGTGAAGGCCGGGGACAGGTGAACACTGAAGCTTTCTTT
TRBJ1-2 . . TRBV28 CASSSPWASGYTF TGTGCCAGCAGTTCCCCATGGGCGAGCGGCTACACCTTC
TRBJ2-7 . TRBD1 TRBV7-3 CASSVTGGPYEQYF TGTGCCAGCAGCGTGACAGGGGGGCCCTACGAGCAGTACTTC
TRBJ2-2 . . TRBV5-1 CASSLGAANTGELFF TGCGCCAGCAGCTTGGGAGCGGCAAACACCGGGGAGCTGTTTTTT
TRBJ1-1 . . TRBV5-1 CASSLSPSNTEAFF TGCGCCAGCAGCTTGAGTCCGAGCAACACTGAAGCTTTCTTT
TRBJ2-7 . . TRBV19 CASSIGSATYEQYF TGTGCCAGTAGTATAGGCTCCGCTACCTACGAGCAGTACTTC
TRBJ1-4 . . TRBV14 CASSQWGYGEKLFF TGTGCCAGCAGCCAATGGGGCTACGGGGAAAAACTGTTTTTT
TRBJ2-1 . TRBD2 TRBV3-1/TRBV3-2 CASSQVGLAHSNEQFF TGTGCCAGCAGCCAAGTTGGACTAGCTCACTCCAATGAGCAGTTCTTC
TRBJ1-4 . . TRBV6-5 CASSSDTGREKLFF TGTGCCAGCAGCTCAGATACAGGGCGGGAAAAACTGTTTTTT
TRBJ2-1 . TRBD1 TRBV6-5 CASIRDRGYNEQFF TGTGCCAGCATTCGGGACAGGGGCTACAATGAGCAGTTCTTC
TRBJ1-2 . . TRBV5-6 CASSFVRAQGGYTF TGTGCCAGCAGCTTCGTGAGGGCGCAGGGTGGCTACACCTTC
TRBJ2-7 once TRBD1 TRBV7-8 CASSLTGGGEQYF TGTGCCAGCAGCTTAACAGGGGGCGGCGAGCAGTACTTC
TRBJ1-1 . . TRBV29-1 CSVERGEAFF TGCAGCGTTGAGAGGGGAGAAGCTTTCTTT